What follows are 10 T cell receptor beta chains derived from one specimen sequenced in a study of human T cells and chemical hapten exposure (dated by TCRdb to about 2021). What the time point label conveys for this sample: pre-sensitization, week 0. The treatment or condition tag for this specimen amounts to: therapeutic diphenylcyclopropenone sensitization with weekly scalp DPC. Library construction relied on RACE. TCRdb names NextSeq 500 as the instrument used. TCRdb redid the processing of the public reads, applying fastp at Q25 and MiXCR, and retained in-frame beta chains. CDR3 protein sequences are deduplicated, and each keeps its most common genes and DNA. In all, the sample holds roughly 100,000 distinct CDR3 sequences, and approximately 11% of those were seen once. The ten largest clones take up around 3.1% of the sample. This specimen was whole blood, taken in connection with sensitization to the hapten diphenylcyclopropenone (DPC). The receptors were sampled from a woman aged 55-75 years with alopecia areata. Some clones in this sample may be carry-over from other donors' samples.

This clonotype was counted between two and nine times. The chain combines TRBV5-1 with TRBJ2-1; 9 nucleotides align to TRBD2. Germline values: CDR1 SGHRS, CDR2 YFSETQ. With 6 bases clipped from V and 8 bases from J, the junction kept 15 bases outside the gene matches. The CDR3 runs 16 residues. CDR3 region: CASTPGGAGGADEQFF. CDR3 nucleotide sequence: TGCGCCAGCACCCCAGGGGGAGCGGGGGGAGCAGATGAGCAGTTCTTC.

With respect to this clonotype: No DNA is shown, since the ends of the CDR3 on it are uncertain; the CDR3 is the one TCRdb lists. This chain joins TRBV19 and TRBJ1-5; TRBD1 is the table's D call, not checked against the DNA. Per the germline V gene, CDR1 is LNHDA and CDR2 is SQIVND (reference sequence). The CDR3 region is 16 residues in length, termini included. This CDR3 is CASSILAPGSNQPQHF.

This clonotype was seen only a few times. This chain joins TRBV5-8 and TRBJ2-6; D may be TRBD1 or TRBD2 (5 bases each). CDR1 and CDR2 (germline): SGHTS, YDEGEE. V was cut by 0 bases and J by 0 bases, with 22 bases left in between. The CDR3 is 21 amino acids. CDR3 sequence (DNA): TGTGCCAGCAGCTTGGGGGGACGTCTAGGGGCCTACCTCTCTGGGGCCAACGTCCTGACTTTC. Protein: CASSLGGRLGAYLSGANVLTF.

The V and J genes are TRBV27 and TRBJ1-1; 7 nucleotides agree with TRBD1. CDR3 length: 15 amino acids. Trimming at V came to 3 bases and at J to 1 base, leaving 5 bases not matched to a gene. Germline CDR1 reads MNHEY; CDR2 reads SMNVEV (reference sequence). CDR3 amino acids: CASSFRGGQNTEAFF. Here the CDR3 DNA reads TGTGCCAGCAGTTTTAGAGGGGGCCAGAACACTGAAGCTTTCTTT.

Ten or more counts support this clonotype. The chain joins TRBV27 to TRBJ2-7, with 13 bases matching TRBD2. The ends lost 5 bases at V and 4 bases at J; junction bases unmatched: 5. The CDR3 totals 15 residues. CDR1 is MNHEY, CDR2 SMNVEV, per germline (reference sequence). CDR3 coding DNA: TGTGCCAGCAGTGCCGGGGGACTAGCGGGATACGAGCAGTACTTC. It translates to CASSAGGLAGYEQYF.

This clonotype has only a few counts. The V and J genes are TRBV5-1 and TRBJ1-1; D might be TRBD1 (5 bases). The CDR3 totals 15 residues. Germline CDR1 is SGHRS and CDR2 is YFSETQ. The germline V and J ends were trimmed by 1 base and 1 base, with 11 bases remaining between them. The CDR3 DNA reads as TGCGCCAGCAGCTTGTCGGGGGTTTGGAACACTGAAGCTTTCTTT. This gives the protein CASSLSGVWNTEAFF.

This clonotype has more than one count but fewer than ten. The rearrangement uses TRBV29-1 and TRBJ2-7; D is perhaps TRBD2 (5 bases). CDR3 length equals 13 residues. V lost 8 bases to trimming and J lost 6 bases, with 20 bases between them. Germline V gene sequence: CDR1 SQVTM, CDR2 ANQGSEA. CDR3 sequence reads: CSTTDGPGVEQYF. Here the CDR3 DNA reads TGCAGCACAACGGACGGGCCCGGGGTCGAGCAGTACTTC.

The chain carries TRBV20-1 and TRBJ2-5; the match to TRBD1 covers 10 bases. Unmatched junction bases numbered 8, after V lost 3 bases and J lost 4 bases. This CDR3 contains 15 residues. Germline V gene lookup returns CDR1 DFQATT and CDR2 SNEGSKA (reference sequence). CDR3 loop: CSASPDRGHRETQYF. The CDR3 nucleotides are TGCAGTGCTAGCCCAGACAGGGGGCACAGAGAGACCCAGTACTTC.

This clonotype appeared a few times. The V call is TRBV5-1, the J call TRBJ2-1; D possibly uses TRBD1 or TRBD2 (5 bases each). The CDR3 covers 16 residues. The ends were cut back, 1 base at V and 0 bases at J, with 11 bases in the middle. Looked up from germline, CDR1 is SGHRS and CDR2 is YFSETQ. CDR3 coding DNA: TGCGCCAGCAGCTTGATCGGGACGGACTCCTACAATGAGCAGTTCTTC. As protein: CASSLIGTDSYNEQFF.

The V call is TRBV7-9, the J call TRBJ2-1, with 7 bases fitting TRBD1. The germline CDR1 and CDR2 sequences are SEHNR and FQNEAQ (reference sequence). J lost 9 bases, V lost 5 bases, and 4 bases had no gene match. This CDR3 comprises 12 residues. The CDR3 nucleotides read TGTGCCAGCAGCCCACCAGGGGGTGAGCAGTTCTTC. Translation: CASSPPGGEQFF.